This TCR beta chain emerged from a study of T cells in Graves' hyperthyroidism and ophthalmopathy (dated by TCRdb to between 2019 and 2020). For the wider study: To identify TCR V-J signatures that set the groups apart, the researchers used a discovery cohort of 90 to 100 patients, made up of around 42 with Graves' ophthalmopathy and some 56 with stable Graves' hyperthyroidism. Prospective prediction of ophthalmopathy was tested in an independent validation cohort of fewer than 20 hyperthyroidism patients and 17 patients who later progressed to ophthalmopathy. For training and testing, the 110 or so patients in the discovery cohort were randomly divided in a 7:3 ratio. After blood sampling, hyperthyroidism patients were treated with methimazole at a starting dose of 30 mg daily, and ophthalmopathy patients were treated with high-dose intravenous methylprednisolone. TCR Vbeta CDR3 sequencing of 140 or so peripheral blood samples (over 40 ophthalmopathy, about 80 hyperthyroidism and roughly 17 progressor patients) is reported in the paper. In six Graves' hyperthyroidism patients, the study also compared T-cell repertoires from thyroid tissue with T-cell repertoires from blood.

This clonotype was seen a few times. There is no known antigen for this receptor. Per-base quality was not reported, and no clone a single base away is much larger than it. What the authors observed across the whole study: A model built on a 13 V-J signature distinguished ophthalmopathy from stable hyperthyroidism, reaching about 88% sensitivity and around 82% specificity in cross-validation and 80%/75% in testing. In validation, progression to ophthalmopathy was predicted by the model with around 71% sensitivity and around 76% specificity, a median of roughly six months before onset. Blood samples also contained most of the expanded thyroid clonotypes (frequency above 0.001), which suggests that blood repertoires may reflect thyroid immune responses. No statistical method was used to set the sample size in advance, and investigators knew the group allocation.

Amplification of TCR beta CDR3 regions was carried out from RNA transcripts. For the first round of RT-PCR on the TCR CDR3, the HTBI primer set was used together with the Qiagen OneStep RT-PCR kit. Libraries were constructed in a second round of multiplex PCR, after which size selection and purification were carried out. Libraries were sequenced paired-end with 100 bp reads on an Illumina HiSeq2000. As for the authors' bioinformatics: SOAPnuke was used to process the raw data, throwing out any read that contained adapters or uncalled bases, had a mean Phred below 15, or lacked an exact constant-primer or identifier match. COPE v1.2.5 was used to merge the high-quality paired reads, and each unique nucleotide sequence was defined as a clonotype. Clonotypes were aligned to IMGT TRBV, TRBD and TRBJ reference segments using MiTCR v1.1. Only V-J combinations with frequency above 0.0001, covering 99% to 99.2% of repertoires, were analysed. The TCS score was defined as the ratio of F50 (clonal expansion) to E x V (chaos), calculated using BLOSUM62-based TCRdist between CDR3 peptides within each V-J. Welch's t-statistics and random forest reduced 500 to 650 V-J features to 13, which were used in a naive Bayes classifier (R e1071). Thyroid-blood repertoire similarity was quantified with the Morisita-Horn index. Using fastp trimming at Q25 and MiXCR clonotype assembly, TCRdb reanalyzed the public sequencing data and kept in-frame beta chains. When rows share a CDR3 protein, they turn into one entry using the most common DNA and genes. The V and J calls were not made by the authors but by TCRdb's processing. This sample has 500,000 to 650,000 distinct CDR3 sequences in its table, and approximately 48% of those were observed once. The ten largest make up around two fifths of the sample.

Any patient with an uncontrolled infection, another autoimmune disease, pregnancy or lactation was excluded. Diagnoses were established on the basis of clinical symptoms, serum thyroxine and TRAb, thyroid ultrasound, and orbital computed tomography. Trizol reagent was used to extract total RNA, and RNA quality was then checked on an Agilent 2100 Bioanalyzer. The clonotype was recovered from an adult woman with Graves' disease, either hyperthyroidism or ophthalmopathy (not recorded which). What was sequenced was peripheral blood or thyroid tissue (not recorded which).

The CDR3 is CASSRTDGQSNQPQHF. The sequenced DNA: TGCGCCAGCAGCCGGACGGACGGTCAGAGCAATCAGCCCCAGCATTTT. The V and J genes are TRBV4-1 and TRBJ1-5; the D gene cannot be named for sure. V sheds 4 bases and J sheds 1 base, leaving 14 bases between their ends. Reading from cysteine to phenylalanine, the CDR3 counts 16 amino acids. The DNA shown is the 48-base CDR3, in frame from base 1. The germline V gene supplies CDR1 MGHRA and CDR2 YSYEKL.